The 18 T cell receptor beta chains below were found in one sample sequenced in a study of human T cells and chemical hapten exposure. A single record per CDR3 protein comes from TCRdb applying MiXCR to the RACE reads. The repertoire consists of some 170,000 distinct CDR3 sequences, with around 20% occurring once and the leading ten covering about 6.7%. Time point defined: patch test 1, 2 weeks after DPC sensitization. Specified treatment: therapeutic diphenylcyclopropenone sensitization with weekly scalp DPC. Sequences were derived from whole blood, sampled in connection with sensitization to the hapten diphenylcyclopropenone (DPC). The receptors here all came from a woman between 45 and 65 years old with alopecia areata. Some clones in this sample may be carry-over from other donors' samples.

This rearrangement joins TRBV18 to TRBJ1-3; D is perhaps TRBD1 (5 bases). V was clipped by 2 bases and J by 7 bases, with 15 bases between them. This CDR3 contains 15 residues. Germline V gives CDR1 KGHSH, CDR2 LQKENI. CDR3 coding DNA: TGTGCCAGCTCACCATCGATTACCCAGGGCAACACCATATATTTT. This gives the protein CASSPSITQGNTIYF.

This clonotype was observed a few times. The J gene is TRBJ2-7, the V gene TRBV5-1; 7 bases agree with TRBD2. CDR3 length equals 14 residues. Unmatched junction bases numbered 8, after V lost 5 bases and J lost 3 bases. The germline V gene has CDR1 SGHRS and CDR2 YFSETQ. CDR3 nucleotide sequence: TGCGCCAGCAGGTTTGAGGCTAGCGGCTACGAGCAGTACTTC. This gives the protein CASRFEASGYEQYF.

This clonotype has only one observation. CDR3 loop: CASSYGAGNYGYTF. CDR3 coding DNA: TGTGCCAGCAGTTACGGGGCGGGAAACTATGGCTACACCTTC. V and J are TRBV12-3 or TRBV12-4 and TRBJ1-2; a possible D gene is TRBD1 (5 bases). This CDR3 is built from 14 residues. V dropped 4 bases and J dropped 2 bases, with 11 bases sitting between them.

This clonotype was observed a handful of times. The chain has TRBV5-1 and TRBJ2-3; TRBD2 matches at 10 bases. The CDR3 covers 18 residues. Unmatched junction bases numbered 10, after V lost 2 bases and J lost 1 base. Germline CDR1 is SGHRS and CDR2 is YFSETQ. The DNA of the CDR3 is TGCGCCAGCAGCTTAAGAACTAGCGGGAATCTGGGCACAGATACGCAGTATTTT. Residues: CASSLRTSGNLGTDTQYF.

This clonotype appeared a few times. The chain links TRBV10-3 to TRBJ2-1; D not certain. In germline, CDR1 is ENHRY, CDR2 SYGVKD. The CDR3 covers 12 residues. The germline V and J ends were trimmed by 0 bases and 8 bases, with 5 bases remaining between them. The CDR3 bases are TGTGCCATCAGTGAGTCGACACATGAGCAGTTCTTC. Protein product: CAISESTHEQFF.

This chain joins TRBV20-1 and TRBJ1-2, with 10 bases identical to TRBD1. Losses at the gene ends were 5 bases for V and 7 bases for J; bases not matched to a gene: 7. This CDR3 region has 13 residues. The V gene's germline CDR1 is DFQATT and CDR2 SNEGSKA (reference sequence). The CDR3 here is CSAPGTGVTGYTF. CDR3 sequence (DNA): TGCAGTGCTCCCGGGACAGGGGTTACTGGCTACACCTTC.

This chain links TRBV29-1 with TRBJ1-1; tentative D call: TRBD1 (6 bases). The CDR3 spans 12 residues. The V gene's germline CDR1 is SQVTM and CDR2 ANQGSEA. The ends were cut back, 7 bases at V and 4 bases at J, with 13 bases in the middle. The CDR3 region is CSASTGGTEAFF. The CDR3 DNA sequence: TGCAGCGCTTCGACAGGAGGCACTGAAGCTTTCTTT.

The chain is built from TRBV10-3 and TRBJ1-2, with no clear D. Germline assignment: CDR1 ENHRY and CDR2 SYGVKD. CDR3 length: 14 residues. Trimming removed 6 bases from V and 2 bases from J, with 13 bases in between. The CDR3 DNA sequence: TGTGCCATCAGGACCCTACAGAGCAACTATGGCTACACCTTC. Protein sequence: CAIRTLQSNYGYTF.

Ten or more counts support this clonotype. V and J are TRBV27 and TRBJ2-7; 8 bases map to TRBD1. The CDR3 runs to 12 residues. After removal of 6 bases from V and 5 bases from J, the junction contained 3 bases not matched to a gene. Germline-derived CDR1 and CDR2 are MNHEY and SMNVEV (reference sequence). The CDR3 bases are TGTGCCAGCAGGACAGGGGTACACGAGCAGTACTTC. Translating gives CASRTGVHEQYF.

The sample holds a few counts of this clonotype. V usage is TRBV5-5 and J usage is TRBJ1-2; the D gene is possibly TRBD1 (6 bases). CDR3 length: 14 residues. Germline V gene sequence: CDR1 SGHKS, CDR2 YYEKEE (reference sequence). Between the trimmed V and J ends, which lost 4 bases and 4 bases, there was a span of 14 bases. The CDR3 DNA follows: TGTGCCAGCAGCCTTCCAGGGGTTGGCTATGGCTACACCTTC. Translated: CASSLPGVGYGYTF.

The genes are TRBV11-3 and TRBJ2-2, with D possibly matching TRBD1 (5 bases). This CDR3 contains 15 residues. The V and J ends lost 5 bases and 4 bases respectively, with 14 bases between them. Germline lookup yields CDR1 SGHNT and CDR2 YENEEA. The CDR3 bases are TGTGCCAGCAGCCGAGCAGGGCATAGCACCGGGGAGCTGTTTTTT. Amino acids: CASSRAGHSTGELFF. The whole variable domain, filled in from reference TRBV11-3 and TRBJ2-2, reads EAGVVQSPRYKIIEKKQPVAFWCNPISGHNTLYWYLQNLGQGPELLIRYENEEAVDDSQLPKDRFSAERLKGVDSTLKIQPAELGDSAVYLCASSRAGHSTGELFFGEGSRLTVL.

Only a few counts were recorded for this clonotype. The chain carries TRBV10-1 and TRBJ2-7; 9 bases map to TRBD1. CDR1 is WNHNN, CDR2 SYGVQD, per germline (reference sequence). The CDR3 is made up of 14 amino acids. Unmatched junction bases numbered 16, after V lost 7 bases and J lost 12 bases. The CDR3 DNA reads TGCGCCAGCACCCTCCGGGACAGGGTCCGTGGATGGTACTTC. Encoded protein: CASTLRDRVRGWYF.

The CDR3: CSARASSYEQYF. As DNA, the CDR3 is TGCAGTGCTAGAGCTAGCAGCTACGAGCAGTACTTC. The chain links TRBV20-1 to TRBJ2-7; D might be TRBD2 (5 bases). The CDR3 has 12 residues. V gave up 1 base and J gave up 3 bases, with 7 bases separating them. Germline loops: CDR1 DFQATT, CDR2 SNEGSKA (reference sequence).

A remark on this clonotype: A much more abundant neighbour one base away suggests this may be a read error. The chain couples TRBV9 to TRBJ1-1, with D unclear. Germline V lookup: CDR1 SGDLS, CDR2 YYNGEE. The CDR3 has 13 residues. The CDR3 DNA sequence: TGTGCCAGCAGCGTAGCGATGAACACTGAAACTTTCTTT. As protein: CASSVAMNTETFF. Drawing the rest from reference TRBV9 and TRBJ1-1, the complete variable domain is DSGVTQTPKHLITATGQRVTLRCSPRSGDLSVYWYQQSLDQGLQFLIQYYNGEERAKGNILERFSAQQFPDLHSELNLSSLELGDSALYFCASSVAMNTETFFGQGTRLTVV.

CDR3 coding DNA: TGTGCCAGCAGTCCGGGACCACCCGGGGAGACCCAGTACTTC. Its translation is CASSPGPPGETQYF. The chain carries TRBV2 and TRBJ2-5, with D perhaps TRBD1 or TRBD2 (5 bases each). Per germline, CDR1 SNHLY and CDR2 FYNNEI. V lost 5 bases and J lost 5, with 15 bases in between. CDR3 size: 14 residues.

This clonotype has a handful of counts. This rearrangement joins TRBV29-1 to TRBJ1-1; a weak D match, TRBD1 (5 bases). Trimming pared 4 bases from V and 1 base from J, leaving 10 bases between. CDR3 length equals 13 residues. Germline-derived CDR1 and CDR2 are SQVTM and ANQGSEA. CDR3 nucleotides: TGCAGCGTTGTCGTAGGACAGAACACTGAAGCTTTCTTT. Its translation is CSVVVGQNTEAFF.

The V and J genes are TRBV29-1 and TRBJ2-1; TRBD1 is a possible D gene (6 bases). CDR1 is SQVTM and CDR2 is ANQGSEA in the germline V gene. Between the trimmed V and J ends, which lost 6 bases and 8 bases, there was a span of 23 bases. There are 15 residues in the CDR3. The CDR3 DNA follows: TGCAGCGTAAATAGACCCCTACAGGGTGCGGATGAGCAGTTCTTC. Translated, it gives CSVNRPLQGADEQFF.

V is TRBV7-9 and J is TRBJ1-1, with unresolved D. V lost 1 base to trimming and J lost 11 bases, with 14 bases between them. The CDR3 is 13 residues long. CDR1 and CDR2 from the germline V gene are SEHNR and FQNEAQ (reference sequence). CDR3: CASSLVPPPGAFF. CDR3 nucleotide sequence: TGTGCCAGCAGCTTAGTCCCCCCCCCAGGCGCTTTCTTT.